A selection of T cell receptor beta chains follows, all from one sample in a study of T cell repertoires in cytomegalovirus infection. MiXCR, applied by TCRdb to the reads, yields one record per CDR3 protein. The sample carries some 400,000 distinct CDR3 sequences, 15% to 20% recorded once. Material for sequencing was PBMCs. These TCRs come from a human donor in good health (CMV status not recorded). Some clones in this sample may be carry-over from other donors' samples. Both conserved end residues are part of each CDR3. D genes are given only for firm matches. Expanded clones get a size class; other rows say once, few or many, or leave the size out.

-	TRBV5-4	-	TRBJ2-2	TGTGCCAGCAGCCCGAATCCGAGGGAGTACGCCGGGGAGCTGTTTTTT	CASSPNPREYAGELFF
many	TRBV7-2	-	TRBJ2-3	TGTGCCAGCAGCCGAACGGCCGGCGGGGCAGATACGCAGTATTTT	CASSRTAGGADTQYF
-	TRBV28	TRBD2	TRBJ2-3	TGTGCCAGCAGTTCCTTCCTTAGCGGGGGGATAGATACGCAGTATTTT	CASSSFLSGGIDTQYF
-	TRBV3-1	TRBD2	TRBJ2-7	TGTGCCAGCAGCCACGATGCGACTAGCGTCTACGAGCAGTACTTC	CASSHDATSVYEQYF
few	TRBV24-1	TRBD2	TRBJ2-3	TGTGCCACCAGTTCCACTAGCGGGAGAGAAACAGATACGCAGTATTTT	CATSSTSGRETDTQYF
-	TRBV7-9	-	TRBJ2-2	TGTGCCAGCAGCCAGAGGCGGGGGAACACCGGGGAGCTGTTTTTT	CASSQRRGNTGELFF
few	TRBV4-1	-	TRBJ1-2	TGCGCCAGCAGCCAACCCGGGACATTCGATTTTCGGTATGGCTACACCTTC	CASSQPGTFDFRYGYTF
few	TRBV19	-	TRBJ1-2	TGTGCCAGTAGGGACACCTATGGCTACACCTTC	CASRDTYGYTF
-	TRBV20-1	-	TRBJ2-1	TGCAGTGCCCCCTTGGGGGGAACATCCTACAATGAGCAGTTCTTC	CSAPLGGTSYNEQFF
-	TRBV4-3	TRBD2	TRBJ2-1	TGCGCCAGCAGCCCGTACTGGACTAGCGGGAGCCTGAGCTCCTACAATGAGCAGTTCTTC	CASSPYWTSGSLSSYNEQFF
many	TRBV4-3	TRBD2	TRBJ2-1	TGCGCCAGCAGCCAAGATATGATAGCGGGAGAGGGTGAGCAGTTCTTC	CASSQDMIAGEGEQFF
-	TRBV10-3	-	TRBJ2-6	TGTGCCATCAGTGGGGAGACGGGTTCTGGGGCCAACGTCCTGACTTTC	CAISGETGSGANVLTF
many	TRBV7-2	-	TRBJ2-6	TGTGCCAGCAGCGTAAGGGCTAAGGAGGGGGCTGGGGCCAACGTCCTGACTTTC	CASSVRAKEGAGANVLTF
once	TRBV20-1	TRBD2	TRBJ2-3	TGCAGTGCCAAAGAGCGGGGGGCTGTATTGGATACGCAGTATTTT	CSAKERGAVLDTQYF
many	TRBV7-6	-	TRBJ1-1	TGTGCCAGCAGCTTAGGAAAAACAAACACTGAAGCTTTCTTT	CASSLGKTNTEAFF
-	TRBV7-2	TRBD2	TRBJ2-5	TGTGCCAGCAGATCCACTAGCGGGAGGCAGGAGACCCAGTACTTC	CASRSTSGRQETQYF
many	TRBV7-2	TRBD2	TRBJ2-1	TGTGCCAGCAGCTTACAGGCGGGAGCGTTTGATGAGCAGTTCTTC	CASSLQAGAFDEQFF
-	TRBV20-1	-	TRBJ2-1	TGCAGTGCTAGAGATGGGGGCGGGAGCTCCTACAATGAGCAGTTCTTC	CSARDGGGSSYNEQFF
many	TRBV7-2	TRBD2	TRBJ2-3	TGTGCCAGCAGCTTGGAATCGACTAGCGGGACAGATACGCAGTATTTT	CASSLESTSGTDTQYF
-	TRBV18	-	TRBJ2-1	TGTGCCAGCTCACCACGCCAGGGGTATGAGCAGTTCTTC	CASSPRQGYEQFF
-	TRBV19	TRBD2	TRBJ2-1	TGTGCCAGTAGTATAGGAGCGGGAGAGTGGGCTTTCAATGAGCAGTTCTTC	CASSIGAGEWAFNEQFF
few	TRBV28	-	TRBJ1-1	TGTGCCAGCAGTCCTAGAGGGGGGCTAAGGATGAACACTGAAGCTTTCTTT	CASSPRGGLRMNTEAFF
many	TRBV7-9	-	TRBJ2-5	TGTGCCAGCAGCGGACGGGGAGAGACCCAGTACTTC	CASSGRGETQYF
few	TRBV12-3/TRBV12-4	TRBD1	TRBJ2-7	TGTGCCAGCAGTTCGCGTTGGGACAGGGAAAAGCAGTACTTC	CASSSRWDREKQYF
few	TRBV19	-	TRBJ2-5	TGTGCCAGTAGTGTGGCGGCGCACGAGAACCAGTACTTC	CASSVAAHENQYF
many	TRBV7-9	TRBD2	TRBJ2-3	TGTGCCAGCAGCTTATGGACTAGCGTGGAAGATACGCAGTATTTT	CASSLWTSVEDTQYF
-	TRBV6-6	TRBD1	TRBJ1-1	TGTGCCAGCAGTTACTCGAAAATTGGGACAGCAATGAACACTGAAGCTTTCTTT	CASSYSKIGTAMNTEAFF
many	TRBV7-6	-	TRBJ1-6	TGTGCCAGCAGCTCGCGGACGGATAATTCACCCCTCCACTTT	CASSSRTDNSPLHF
few	TRBV6-6	-	TRBJ1-2	TGTGCCAGCAGTTACTTGTCAGGGGAACGCGGCTACACCTTC	CASSYLSGERGYTF
many	TRBV7-2	-	TRBJ2-7	TGTGCCAGCAGCTTAGCTTTGGGGGGCGAGGCAGGCGAGCAGTACTTC	CASSLALGGEAGEQYF
few	TRBV5-6	-	TRBJ2-4	TGTGCCAGCAGCTTGGTAGAGCTATTAGCCAAAAACATTCAGTACTTC	CASSLVELLAKNIQYF